This T cell receptor beta chain emerged from a study of cytomegalovirus exposure and HLA in healthy donors. General study points: It was approximately 160 TCR beta chains that were listed as cytomegalovirus-associated. HLA alleles showed associations with fewer than 20,000 TCR beta sequences in a later analysis, at a 0.05 false discovery rate.

Per germline, CDR1 MNHEY and CDR2 SMNVEV (reference sequence). The V end lost 7 bases, the J end lost 4 bases, and 17 bases lay between the germline ends. The CDR3 spans 15 residues. The PCR used 60 Vbeta and 13 Jbeta primers. Method: immunoSEQ multiplex PCR; TCRdb's copy keeps in-frame clones and lacks some. This listing includes roughly 100,000 clones. With regard to this clone: The antigen is unknown.

The source is a woman under 40 in good health and CMV-seronegative. The V call is TRBV27, the J call TRBJ2-1; perhaps TRBD1 as D (6 bases). What was sequenced was PBMCs. The CDR3 DNA reads TGTGCCAGCACACTTACAGGGCTGATTTACAATGAGCAGTTCTTC. As protein: CASTLTGLIYNEQFF.